This TCR beta chain was documented in a study of blood T cell repertoires in COVID-19. Produced via immunoSEQ multiplex PCR; TCRdb's table is partial and in-frame only. The sample has roughly 100,000 clones; approximately 88% are singletons. Germline V CDR1 and CDR2: MGHRA, YSYEKL. This CDR3 is built from 16 residues. The germline V and J ends were trimmed by 3 bases and 2 bases, with 17 bases remaining between them. This chain connects TRBV4-1 to TRBJ2-7; D is perhaps TRBD1 (6 bases). The sequenced sample consisted of peripheral blood. The source of this sequence is a woman in her fifties or sixties with acute or convalescent COVID-19. The CDR3 loop is CASSQTPGRGTYEQYF. In DNA form, the CDR3 reads TGCGCCAGCAGCCAGACCCCGGGAAGGGGGACCTACGAGCAGTACTTC.